This TCR beta chain was identified during a study of chemoradiotherapy in HPV16-positive cancers. Whole-study results and caveats: Candidate HPV-specific clones and E7-related TCR motifs grew in tumor during treatment. Better recurrence-free survival went with HPV-responsive T-cell expansion in HPV16-positive patients. Only a couple of HPV16-positive patients supplied the functional HPV-specificity definition.

Using immunoSEQ multiplex PCR, the repertoire was profiled, and TCRdb retains in-frame clones only, with some absent. Among tens of thousands of clones, roughly 80% were seen once, and the ten largest hold approximately 5.5%. Repeated repertoire sampling spanned the course of chemoradiotherapy. This clone is a singleton in its sample. As yet, its antigen is unknown. The V gene's germline CDR1 is MNHEY and CDR2 SMNVEV (reference sequence). V was shortened by 3 bases and J by 7 bases, with 20 bases between the two germline ends. This CDR3 is 16 amino acids long. The chain carries TRBV27 and TRBJ2-3; tentative D call: TRBD2 (6 bases). The sequencing used blood, collected from a patient who underwent chemoradiotherapy. The sequence came from a human donor with HPV-associated anogenital cancer. The CDR3 sequence is CASSFINVAEGNTQYF. As DNA, the CDR3 is TGTGCCAGCAGTTTCATCAATGTAGCGGAGGGGAATACGCAGTATTTT.